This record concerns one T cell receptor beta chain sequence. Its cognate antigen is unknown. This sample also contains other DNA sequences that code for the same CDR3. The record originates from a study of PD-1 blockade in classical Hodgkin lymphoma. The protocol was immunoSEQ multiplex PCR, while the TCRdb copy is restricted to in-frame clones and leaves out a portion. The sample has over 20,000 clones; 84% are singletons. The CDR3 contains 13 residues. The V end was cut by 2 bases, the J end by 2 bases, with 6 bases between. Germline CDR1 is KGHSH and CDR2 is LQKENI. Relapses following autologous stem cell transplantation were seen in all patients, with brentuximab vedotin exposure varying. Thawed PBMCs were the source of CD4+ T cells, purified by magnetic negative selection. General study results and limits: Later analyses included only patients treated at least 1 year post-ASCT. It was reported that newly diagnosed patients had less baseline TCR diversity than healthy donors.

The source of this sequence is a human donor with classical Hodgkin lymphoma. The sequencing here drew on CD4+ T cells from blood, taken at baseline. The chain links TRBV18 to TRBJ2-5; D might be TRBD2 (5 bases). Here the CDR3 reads CASSPEGQETQYF. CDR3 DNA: TGTGCCAGCTCACCAGAGGGTCAAGAGACCCAGTACTTC.